This TCR beta chain originates from a study of T cell responses to AZD1222 COVID-19 vaccine. Across the study: Samples with a second dose at about 4 or about 12 weeks were pooled together.

Findings of the study overall: Sampled repertoires all dated from after the peak T cell response. Rises in breadth and depth of Spike-specific TCRs came after two AZD1222 doses. Reports say nearly half of spike-specific TCRs go after unmutated variant regions.

Profiled with immunoSEQ multiplex PCR; TCRdb holds only in-frame clones, not every one. In the table there are 130,000 to 150,000 clones, 80% to 90% of which are singletons. The CDR3 length is 14 residues. Germline lookup yields CDR1 SGHRS and CDR2 YFSETQ. J lost 5 bases, V lost 7 bases, and 7 bases had no gene match. On this clone itself: As yet, its antigen is unknown.

J is TRBJ2-3 and V is TRBV5-1; 10 bases agree with TRBD1. Sequencing was performed on peripheral blood, taken on day 0 of AZD1222 vaccination. This receptor was taken from an adult in good health. This CDR3 is CASGTGTGEDTQYF. Here the CDR3 DNA reads TGCGCCAGCGGAACCGGGACAGGGGAAGATACGCAGTATTTT.